Listed below are T cell receptor beta chains from one sample, sequenced in a study of cytomegalovirus exposure and HLA in healthy donors. TCRdb's table, derived via immunoSEQ multiplex PCR, lists solely in-frame clones and lacks some. This sample has some 120,000 clones; around four fifths occur once, and the top ten carry about 10%. What was sequenced was PBMCs. These receptors were obtained from a male donor in good health and CMV-seropositive. Both conserved end residues are part of each CDR3.

j_gene | v_gene | CDR3aa
TRBJ2-5 | TRBV9 | CASSVGGQGAETQYF
TRBJ1-5 | TRBV27 | CASSSQGWNQPQHF
TRBJ2-3 | TRBV4-3 | CASRRTLAVGDTQYF
TRBJ2-7 | TRBV7-8 | CASSEDRGDRQYF
TRBJ1-4 | TRBV9 | CASSEGVGQGDEKLFF
TRBJ1-3 | TRBV4-3 | CASSPTPGQGSSGNTIYF
TRBJ1-1 | TRBV19 | CASSIGLLNTEAFF
TRBJ2-7 | TRBV27 | CASSWTSTHSYEQYF
TRBJ1-4 | TRBV5-6 | CASSQKYRGAGEKLFF
TRBJ2-1 | TRBV5-4 | CASSQGLAGGLSYNEQFF
TRBJ2-7 | TRBV4-2 | CASSQDGQTGTSGYEQYF
TRBJ2-2 | TRBV5-1 | CASSREHPNTGELFF
TRBJ2-1 | TRBV7-3 | CASSLDGGRGNEQFF
TRBJ1-2 | TRBV5-6 | CASSLAGGGNGYTF
TRBJ2-3 | TRBV6-1 | CASSVAGDTQYF
TRBJ2-7 | TRBV7-9 | CASGGVLEQYF
TRBJ2-7 | TRBV28 | CASSALSPHRVTYEQYF
TRBJ2-7 | TRBV21-1 | CASSKWRGDEQYF
TRBJ2-7 | TRBV7-9 | CASSVDNSYEQYF
TRBJ1-2 | TRBV19 | CASSLNPWTEDLYGYTF
TRBJ2-3 | TRBV7-3 | CARSPRESTDTQYF
TRBJ2-2 | TRBV5-1 | CASSPTATNTGELFF
TRBJ2-7 | TRBV7-2 | CASSPTGSLAYEQYF
TRBJ2-7 | TRBV28 | CASSSGTGNHHEQYF
TRBJ2-3 | TRBV7-8 | CASSWGGLASTDTQYF
TRBJ2-1 | TRBV5-4 | CASSSRRAYTEQFF
TRBJ1-2 | TRBV7-9 | CSSSPRGPGQGLSGYTF
TRBJ1-2 | TRBV29-1 | CSVPSNSNYGYTF